This entry is about one T cell receptor beta chain. This receptor's antigen is unknown. No per-base quality is available; no much larger clone lies one base away. Library method: the immunoSEQ multiplex PCR assay. Adaptive Biotechnologies (Seattle, WA) carried out genomic DNA extraction, TRB sequencing and normalization. The authors processed their data as follows. Clonality was computed as one minus Shannon entropy of productive TRB sequences normalized by log2 of unique productive sequences. KLL-specific clonotypes in tumors were identified by matching TCRbeta CDR3 amino acid sequences to those from the tetramer-sorted sample of each patient. Here the immuneACCESS table is served through TCRdb, limited to in-frame sequences with V and J called. Missing clones are a known gap in these copies; in checked studies unresolved V genes cover under half, and the rest lacks a known reason. That table is the source of V, J and clone size, and D and trimming were worked out from the DNA. In all, the sample holds 20,000 to 25,000 clones, and roughly 85% of those were seen once. Around 2.5% of the sample comes from the top ten.

Compared with germline, V lacks 4 bases and J lacks 4 bases; bases without a gene match: 3. The CDR3 holds 15 amino acids from the cysteine to the phenylalanine. Just CDR3 DNA is preserved here, 45 bases in frame from base 1. The germline V gene encodes CDR1 MGHDK and CDR2 SYGVNS. The data are from a study of tumor-infiltrating T cells and Merkel cell polyomavirus (dated by TCRdb to about 2017). Study-wide context: CD8+ T cells specific for the Merkel cell polyomavirus KLL epitope were examined in Merkel cell carcinoma patients. Patients presented at varying disease stages and were followed for a median of roughly 2.6 years, with a range of 1. Patients received varied, non-standardized therapies including chemotherapy, radiation and immunotherapies. TRB sequencing covered KLL-tetramer-sorted cells from blood or tumor-infiltrating lymphocytes in 14 samples, plus 12 matched whole-tumor samples. Most whole-tumor samples were obtained as 25-micron curls cut from formalin-fixed, paraffin-embedded tissue blocks. In the whole study, one tumor sample was a frozen nodal tumor digest, and another tumor sample was a flash-frozen core biopsy of a metastasis. General conclusions and limits of the study: Because only a single viral epitope was studied, T cells directed against other Merkel cell polyomavirus epitopes were not captured. The small sample size of the study (n ≈ twelve patients) is a limitation. KLL-specific TRB repertoires were diverse and mostly private, with just one public clonotype, shared by two patients, among 397 unique sequences. A significant MCC-specific survival advantage (P = 0.0051) was associated with tumors having more unique KLL-specific clonotypes (roughly 5-120 vs 0-3). Significantly improved MCC-specific survival was associated with a higher intratumoral fraction of KLL-specific T cells (about 1.9-20% versus 0-0.14%).

All patients' tumors stained robustly positive for Merkel cell polyomavirus Large T antigen by immunohistochemistry. About eleven Merkel cell carcinoma patients were included, each with robust KLL-tetramer+ populations (above 0.04% of CD8+ T cells) in blood and/or cultured TIL. All patients were identified as Caucasian, and a median age of around 65 years (range roughly 45 to 80 years) was recorded. Lymph node tumors were analyzed for patients with unknown primaries who presented with nodal disease, or when insufficient primary tissue was available. The chain links TRBV25-1 with TRBJ2-1; 11 central bases correspond to TRBD2. The clonotype was recovered from a middle-aged man with Merkel cell carcinoma. The sample was lymph node tissue. The CDR3 amino acid sequence is: CASSATSGGYNEQFF. The DNA reads as follows: TGTGCCAGCAGTGCCACTAGCGGGGGTTACAATGAGCAGTTCTTC. Full variable domain (CDR3 extended with the reference TRBV25-1 and TRBJ2-1 proteins): EADIYQTPRYLVIGTGKKITLECSQTMGHDKMYWYQQDPGMELHLIHYSYGVNSTEKGDLSSESTVSRIRTEHFPLTLESARPSHTSQYLCASSATSGGYNEQFFGPGTRLTVL.